One sample yielded the 17 T cell receptor beta chains listed below, sequenced in a study of lung T cells in sarcoidosis with Löfgren's syndrome (dated by TCRdb to the late 2010s). Sequencing took place on an Illumina MiSeq. The raw public data were reprocessed by TCRdb itself: fastp quality trimming at Q25, MiXCR clonotype calling, in-frame beta chains only. Duplicate CDR3 protein sequences are folded into a single record with the most common DNA and genes. The sample has some 2,900 distinct CDR3 sequences on record, around a quarter of them singletons. Approximately 12% of the sample goes to the ten largest clones. The sample taken for sequencing was CD4+ T cells from bronchoalveolar lavage. The receptors stem from a human donor with sarcoidosis (Löfgren's syndrome or another form), or a control subject (not recorded which).

This clonotype was counted ten times or more. A clone one base away is much larger, so this may be a read error. Here the CDR3 DNA reads TGTGCCAGCAGCGTAGGGCCAACCTACGAGCAGTTCTTC. This translates into CASSVGPTYEQFF. This chain connects TRBV9 to TRBJ2-7; no definite D call. The J call may be incorrect, as the DNA end agrees better with TRBJ2-1. Germline V CDR1 and CDR2: SGDLS, YYNGEE. CDR3 length: 13 residues.

This clonotype was observed a few times. A much larger clonotype is one base distant, so this may be a read error. The rearrangement links TRBV6-2 or TRBV6-3 to TRBJ1-1; no reliable D call. From germline, CDR1 is MNHEY and CDR2 SVGEGT. This CDR3 region has 11 residues. The CDR3 loop reads CASSSSTEALF. In DNA, the CDR3 is TGTGCCAGCAGTTCCAGCACTGAAGCTCTCTTT.

The chain recombines TRBV12-3 or TRBV12-4 with TRBJ1-1, with TRBD1 identical over 9 bases. The CDR3 has 14 amino acids. V was pared by 3 bases and J by 6 bases, with 5 bases of the junction left unmatched. The CDR3 DNA is TGTGCCAGCAGTTTGGACAGGGGCCTTTCTGAAGCTTTCTTT. This sequence encodes CASSLDRGLSEAFF.

Remarks on this clonotype: As the CDR3 is not closed by the conserved phenylalanine or tryptophan, this likely results from a read error. The CDR3 nucleotides read TGCAGCGCTTCCCTACAAGGAGGAGAGCAGTTCCTC. The encoded protein is CSASLQGGEQFL. The chain carries TRBV20-1 and TRBJ2-1; D possibly corresponds to TRBD2 (5 bases). CDR1 and CDR2 (germline): DFQATT, SNEGSKA (reference sequence). This CDR3 region has 12 residues.

The sample holds many counts of this clonotype. The gene calls are TRBV11-1 and TRBJ2-1; D unclear. The CDR3 extends over 15 amino acids. V was shortened by 5 bases and J by 6 bases, with 17 bases between the two germline ends. Per germline, CDR1 SGHAT and CDR2 FQDESV (reference sequence). The CDR3 is CASSIQGMYSNEQFF. DNA of the CDR3: TGTGCCAGCAGCATTCAAGGGATGTACAGCAATGAGCAGTTCTTC. The whole variable domain, remainder taken from reference TRBV11-1 and TRBJ2-1, is EAEVAQSPRYKITEKSQAVAFWCDPISGHATLYWYRQILGQGPELLVQFQDESVVDDSQLPKDRFSAERLKGVDSTLKIQPAELGDSAMYLCASSIQGMYSNEQFFGPGTRLTVL.

This clonotype is medium-sized (0.01 to 0.1%) within its sample. Germline is not matched at one junction end, which may reflect a read error. The chain recombines TRBV11-2 with TRBJ1-1; no clear D gene. The CDR3 extends over 13 amino acids. Germline CDR1 and CDR2: SGHAT and FQNNGV. The CDR3: CASSVDTNTEAFF. CDR3 in DNA: TGTGCCAGCAGCGTAGACACGAACACTGAAGCTTTCTTT.

This clonotype rates as medium-sized. This rearrangement joins TRBV11-3 to TRBJ2-7; TRBD2 is a possible D gene (5 bases). From germline, CDR1 is SGHNT and CDR2 YENEEA. Trimming stripped 5 bases from V and 4 bases from J, with 12 bases between. This CDR3 is 13 amino acids long. The CDR3 here is CASSAGDSYEQYF. CDR3 in DNA: TGTGCCAGCAGCGCCGGGGATTCTTACGAGCAGTACTTC.

This clonotype was recorded at least ten times. This rearrangement joins TRBV19 to TRBJ2-2; D uncertain. The CDR3 is 13 residues long. V lost 9 bases to trimming and J lost 0 bases, with 8 bases between them. Germline CDR1 and CDR2: LNHDA and SQIVND (reference sequence). The DNA for the CDR3 is TGTGCCAGCTGCACCCCGAACACCGGGGAGCTGTTTTTT. It translates to CASCTPNTGELFF.

About this clonotype: Without the conserved terminal phenylalanine or tryptophan, this CDR3 likely stems from a read error. The rearrangement joins TRBV12-3 or TRBV12-4 to TRBJ2-7, with 12 bases matching TRBD1. There are 13 residues in the CDR3. V shed 6 bases and J 9 bases; nucleotides not matched to a gene: 6. The CDR3 DNA reads as TGTGCCAGCAGCCGGGACAGGGGGCAGGGGCAGTACCTC. Residues: CASSRDRGQGQYL.

This clonotype is medium-sized. The chain employs TRBV2 and TRBJ1-2; D might be TRBD1 (5 bases). The CDR3 has 13 residues. The V gene lost 5 bases and the J gene lost 7 bases, with 14 bases spanning the gap. The germline V gene encodes CDR1 SNHLY and CDR2 FYNNEI. The CDR3: CASSSQERAGYTF. In DNA form, the CDR3 reads TGTGCCAGCAGTTCACAGGAAAGGGCTGGCTACACCTTC.

This clonotype rates as medium-sized. The chain employs TRBV20-1 and TRBJ1-5; D not resolved. Germline V gene sequence: CDR1 DFQATT, CDR2 SNEGSKA (reference sequence). V lost 3 bases and J lost 0, with 18 bases in between. This CDR3 is built from 17 residues. CDR3 nucleotide sequence: TGCAGTGCTAGTTCCGGGGAGATCGTCAGTAGCAATCAGCCCCAGCATTTT. This translates into CSASSGEIVSSNQPQHF.

Turning to this clonotype: A read error is possible here, since a much larger clone lies one base away. V and J are TRBV5-1 and TRBJ2-7; 8 bases fit TRBD1. From germline, CDR1 is SGHRS and CDR2 YFSETQ. This CDR3 is 16 amino acids long. The DNA for the CDR3 is TGCGCCAGCAGCTTGGCCGGCCGGACAGGGTCCTACGATCAGTACTTC. Translated: CASSLAGRTGSYDQYF.

There are many counts of this clonotype. This chain joins TRBV7-2 and TRBJ2-3; no reliable D call. The CDR3 is made up of 14 amino acids. V shed 5 bases and J shed 7 bases, with 16 bases lying between them. In germline, CDR1 is SGHTA, CDR2 FQGNSA. Written as DNA, the CDR3 is TGTGCCAGCAGCCCCACGGCACTATCTCATACGCAGTATTTT. Its translation is CASSPTALSHTQYF. Looking up the rest from reference TRBV7-2 and TRBJ2-3 gives the full variable domain: GAGVSQSPSNKVTEKGKDVELRCDPISGHTALYWYRQSLGQGLEFLIYFQGNSAPDKSGLPSDRFSAERTGGSVSTLTIQRTQQEDSAVYLCASSPTALSHTQYFGPGTRLTVL.

By its share, this clonotype is hyperexpanded (1% or more). The rearrangement links TRBV20-1 to TRBJ2-3; 8 bases map to TRBD2. This CDR3 is built from 16 residues. Germline loops: CDR1 DFQATT, CDR2 SNEGSKA (reference sequence). V dropped 3 bases and J dropped 2; count of bases not matched to a gene: 10. The DNA of the CDR3 is TGCAGTGCTAGTGGGGGACTAGAAAAGCCCACAGATACGCAGTATTTT. Its protein product is CSASGGLEKPTDTQYF.

This clonotype was counted a few times. The rearrangement joins TRBV29-1 to TRBJ1-1, with 8 nucleotides matching TRBD1. The CDR3 is 13 amino acids. V lost 6 bases and J lost 7; bases outside the gene matches: 10. Germline V gene data show CDR1 as SQVTM and CDR2 as ANQGSEA. The CDR3 loop reads CSVERQGFGEAFF. CDR3 DNA: TGCAGCGTGGAGAGACAGGGGTTCGGTGAAGCTTTCTTT.

As for this clonotype: A much more abundant neighbour one base away suggests this may be a read error. The rearrangement joins TRBV9 to TRBJ2-5, with TRBD2 as a possible D gene (7 bases). This CDR3 contains 16 residues. Germline V gives CDR1 SGDLS, CDR2 YYNGEE. As DNA, the CDR3 is TGTGCCAGCAGCCCCGGAGGGGGGGCATACCAAGAGACCCGGTACTTC. Amino acids: CASSPGGGAYQETRYF.

This clonotype appeared many times. The chain recombines TRBV11-3 with TRBJ2-5; D tentatively fits TRBD1 or TRBD2 (5 bases each). Germline-derived CDR1 and CDR2 are SGHNT and YENEEA. The CDR3 contains 16 residues. V dropped 2 bases and J dropped 4 bases, with 17 bases sitting between them. The CDR3 loop is CASSLIGEGLRETQYF. The DNA of the CDR3 is TGTGCCAGCAGCTTAATAGGAGAGGGGTTGCGAGAGACCCAGTACTTC.